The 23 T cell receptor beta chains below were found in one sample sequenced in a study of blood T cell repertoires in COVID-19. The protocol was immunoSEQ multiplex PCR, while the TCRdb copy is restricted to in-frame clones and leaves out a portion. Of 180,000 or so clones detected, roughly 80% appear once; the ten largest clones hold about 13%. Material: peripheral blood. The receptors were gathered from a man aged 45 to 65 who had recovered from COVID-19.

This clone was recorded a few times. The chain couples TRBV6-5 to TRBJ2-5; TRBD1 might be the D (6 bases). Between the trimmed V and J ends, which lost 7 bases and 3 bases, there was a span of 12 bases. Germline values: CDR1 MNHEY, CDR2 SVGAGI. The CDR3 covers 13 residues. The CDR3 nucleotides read TGTGCCAGCAAGGTGAGGACAGAAGAGACCCAGTACTTC. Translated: CASKVRTEETQYF.

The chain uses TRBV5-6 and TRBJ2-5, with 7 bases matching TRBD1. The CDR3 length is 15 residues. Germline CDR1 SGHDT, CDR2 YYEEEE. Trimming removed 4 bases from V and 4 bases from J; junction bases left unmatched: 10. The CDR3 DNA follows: TGTGCCAGCAGCCCACAAGGGGGCGCTGGAGAGACCCAGTACTTC. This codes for CASSPQGGAGETQYF.

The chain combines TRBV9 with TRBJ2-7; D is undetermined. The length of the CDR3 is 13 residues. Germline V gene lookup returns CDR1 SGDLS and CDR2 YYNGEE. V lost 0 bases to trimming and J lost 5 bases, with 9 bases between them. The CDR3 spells CASSVGQINEQYF. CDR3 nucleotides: TGTGCCAGCAGCGTAGGTCAGATCAACGAGCAGTACTTC.

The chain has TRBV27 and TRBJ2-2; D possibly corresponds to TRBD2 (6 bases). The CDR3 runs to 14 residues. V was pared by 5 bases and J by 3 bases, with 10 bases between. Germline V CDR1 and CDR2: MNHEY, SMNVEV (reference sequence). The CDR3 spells CASSPGLHTGELFF. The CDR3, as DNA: TGTGCCAGCAGTCCGGGACTGCACACCGGGGAGCTGTTTTTT.

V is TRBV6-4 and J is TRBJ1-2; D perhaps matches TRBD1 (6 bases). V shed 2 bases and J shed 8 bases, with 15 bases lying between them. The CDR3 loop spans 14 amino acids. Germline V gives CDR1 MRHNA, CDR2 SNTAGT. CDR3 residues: CASSDPQGGGGYTF. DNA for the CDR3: TGTGCCAGCAGTGACCCCCAAGGGGGGGGCGGCTACACCTTC.

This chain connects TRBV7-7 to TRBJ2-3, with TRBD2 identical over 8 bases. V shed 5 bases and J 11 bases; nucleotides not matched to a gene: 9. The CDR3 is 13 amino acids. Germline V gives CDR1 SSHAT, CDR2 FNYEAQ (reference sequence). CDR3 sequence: CASSRLLAGGQYF. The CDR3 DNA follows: TGTGCCAGCAGCCGTCTTTTGGCGGGAGGGCAGTATTTT.

CDR3 bases: TGTGCCTGGAGAGCCGTAGCGGGGCAGTTCTTC. Its protein is CAWRAVAGQFF. The chain is built from TRBV30 and TRBJ2-1; 7 nucleotides align to TRBD2. Germline V gives CDR1 GTSNPN, CDR2 SVGIG (reference sequence). V was pared by 3 bases and J by 12 bases, with 5 bases of the junction left unmatched. The CDR3 has 11 amino acids.

The CDR3 loop is CASSIGTGINNEQFF. DNA of the CDR3: TGTGCCAGTAGTATTGGCACCGGGATCAACAATGAGCAGTTCTTC. V is TRBV19 and J is TRBJ2-1; D is perhaps TRBD2 (5 bases). V dropped 3 bases and J dropped 5 bases, with 14 bases sitting between them. This CDR3 comprises 15 residues. The V gene's germline CDR1 is LNHDA and CDR2 SQIVND (reference sequence). Combining the CDR3 with reference TRBV19 and TRBJ2-1 gives the whole variable domain DGGITQSPKYLFRKEGQNVTLSCEQNLNHDAMYWYRQDPGQGLRLIYYSQIVNDFQKGDIAEGYSVSREKKESFPLTVTSAQKNPTAFYLCASSIGTGINNEQFFGPGTRLTVL.

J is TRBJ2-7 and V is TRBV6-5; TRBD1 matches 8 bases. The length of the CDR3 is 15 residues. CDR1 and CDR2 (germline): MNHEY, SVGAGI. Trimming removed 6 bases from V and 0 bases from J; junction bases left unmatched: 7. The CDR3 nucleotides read TGTGCCAGCAGCTCTCAGCAGGGGGCCTCCTACGAGCAGTACTTC. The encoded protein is CASSSQQGASYEQYF.

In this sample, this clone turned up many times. CDR3: CASSHLVSGGSKNIQYF. CDR3 nucleotide sequence: TGTGCCAGCAGCCACCTCGTGTCGGGAGGCTCAAAAAACATTCAGTACTTC. The chain links TRBV5-5 to TRBJ2-4, with 7 bases that match TRBD2. Germline lookup yields CDR1 SGHKS and CDR2 YYEKEE (reference sequence). Trimming took 4 bases from V and 4 from J; bases not matched to a gene: 14. CDR3 length equals 17 residues.

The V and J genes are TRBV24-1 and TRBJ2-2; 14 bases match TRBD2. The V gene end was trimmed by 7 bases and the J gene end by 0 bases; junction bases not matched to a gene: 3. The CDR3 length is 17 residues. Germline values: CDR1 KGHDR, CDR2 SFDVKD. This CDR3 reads CATRGGLAGANTGELFF. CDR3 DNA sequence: TGTGCCACCAGGGGGGGACTAGCGGGAGCGAACACCGGGGAGCTGTTTTTT.

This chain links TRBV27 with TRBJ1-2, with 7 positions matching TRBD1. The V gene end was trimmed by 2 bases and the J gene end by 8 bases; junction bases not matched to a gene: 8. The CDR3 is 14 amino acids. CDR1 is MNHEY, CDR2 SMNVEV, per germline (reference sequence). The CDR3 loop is CASSLTRGRRGYTF. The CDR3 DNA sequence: TGTGCCAGCAGTTTAACTAGGGGGCGCCGGGGCTACACCTTC.

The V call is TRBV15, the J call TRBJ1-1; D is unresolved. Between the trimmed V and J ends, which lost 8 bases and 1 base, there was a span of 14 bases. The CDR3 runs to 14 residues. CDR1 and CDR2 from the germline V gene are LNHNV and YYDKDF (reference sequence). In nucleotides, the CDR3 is TGTGCCACCCACCAATGGCACGAGAACACTGAAGCTTTCTTT. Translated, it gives CATHQWHENTEAFF. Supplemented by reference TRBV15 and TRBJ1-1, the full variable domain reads DAMVIQNPRYQVTQFGKPVTLSCSQTLNHNVMYWYQQKSSQAPKLLFHYYDKDFNNEADTPDNFQSRRPNTSFCFLDIRSPGLGDTAMYLCATHQWHENTEAFFGQGTRLTVV.

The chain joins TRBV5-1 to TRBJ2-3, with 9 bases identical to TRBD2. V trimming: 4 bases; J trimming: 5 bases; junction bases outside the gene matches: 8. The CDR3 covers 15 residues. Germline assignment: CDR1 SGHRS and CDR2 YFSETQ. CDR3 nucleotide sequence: TGCGCCAGCAGCCTCACTAGCGGGTCGCGAGATACGCAGTATTTT. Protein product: CASSLTSGSRDTQYF.

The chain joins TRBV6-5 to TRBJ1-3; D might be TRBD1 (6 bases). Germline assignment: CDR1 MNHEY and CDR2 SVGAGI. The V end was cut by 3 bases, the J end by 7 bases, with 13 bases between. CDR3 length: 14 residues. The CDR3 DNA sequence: TGTGCCAGCAGTTATCGGGACACTCGGAACACCATATATTTT. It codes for CASSYRDTRNTIYF.

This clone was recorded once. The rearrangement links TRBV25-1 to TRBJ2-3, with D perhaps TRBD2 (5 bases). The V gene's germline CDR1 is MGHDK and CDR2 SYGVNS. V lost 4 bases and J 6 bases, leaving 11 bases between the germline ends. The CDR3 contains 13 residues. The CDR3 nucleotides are TGTGCCAGCAGTGTGGGAGATTCGGATACGCAGTATTTT. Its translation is CASSVGDSDTQYF.

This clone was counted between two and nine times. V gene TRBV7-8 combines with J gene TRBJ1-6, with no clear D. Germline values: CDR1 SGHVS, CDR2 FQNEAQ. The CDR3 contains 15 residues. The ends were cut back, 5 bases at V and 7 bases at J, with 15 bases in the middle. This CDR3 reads CASSPRGSGNSPLHF. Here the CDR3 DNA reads TGTGCCAGCAGCCCGCGTGGCAGCGGGAATTCACCCCTCCACTTT.

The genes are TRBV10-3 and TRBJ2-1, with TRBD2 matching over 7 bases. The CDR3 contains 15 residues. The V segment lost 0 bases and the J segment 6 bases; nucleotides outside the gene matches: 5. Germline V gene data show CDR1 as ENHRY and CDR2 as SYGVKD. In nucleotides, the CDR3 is TGTGCCATCAGTGAGTCGACTAGCAACGTCAATGAGCAGTTCTTC. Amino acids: CAISESTSNVNEQFF.

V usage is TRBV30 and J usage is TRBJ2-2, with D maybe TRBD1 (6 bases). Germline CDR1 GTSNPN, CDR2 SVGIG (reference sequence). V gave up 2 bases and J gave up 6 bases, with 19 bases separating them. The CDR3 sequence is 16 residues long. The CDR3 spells CAWSIYRVAEAGELFF. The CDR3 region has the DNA TGTGCCTGGAGTATCTACAGGGTCGCGGAGGCCGGGGAGCTGTTTTTT. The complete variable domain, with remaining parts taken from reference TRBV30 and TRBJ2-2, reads SQTIHQWPATLVQPVGSPLSLECTVEGTSNPNLYWYRQAAGRGLQLLFYSVGIGQISSEVPQNLSASRPQDRQFILSSKKLLLSDSGFYLCAWSIYRVAEAGELFFGEGSRLTVL.

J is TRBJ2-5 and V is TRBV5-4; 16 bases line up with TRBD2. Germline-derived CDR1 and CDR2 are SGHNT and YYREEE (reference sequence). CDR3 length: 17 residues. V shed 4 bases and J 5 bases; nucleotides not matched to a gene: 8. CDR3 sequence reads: CASSKPGLAGGAETQYF. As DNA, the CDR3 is TGTGCCAGCAGCAAACCGGGACTAGCGGGAGGGGCCGAGACCCAGTACTTC. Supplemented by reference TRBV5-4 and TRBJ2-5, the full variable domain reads ETGVTQSPTHLIKTRGQQVTLRCSSQSGHNTVSWYQQALGQGPQFIFQYYREEENGRGNFPPRFSGLQFPNYSSELNVNALELDDSALYLCASSKPGLAGGAETQYFGPGTRLLVL.

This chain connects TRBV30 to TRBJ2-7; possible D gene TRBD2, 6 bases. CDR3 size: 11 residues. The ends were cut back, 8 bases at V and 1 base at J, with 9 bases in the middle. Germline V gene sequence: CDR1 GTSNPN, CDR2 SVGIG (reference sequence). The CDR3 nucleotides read TGTGCCGGGGGGTATTCCTACGAGCAGTACTTC. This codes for CAGGYSYEQYF.

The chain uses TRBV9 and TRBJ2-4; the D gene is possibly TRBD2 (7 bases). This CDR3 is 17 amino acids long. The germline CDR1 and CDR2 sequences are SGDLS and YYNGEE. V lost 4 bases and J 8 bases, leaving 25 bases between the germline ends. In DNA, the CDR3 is TGTGCCAGCAGCCCCAACCCTGGGACCAAAGGGGGGGACATTCAGTACTTC. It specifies CASSPNPGTKGGDIQYF. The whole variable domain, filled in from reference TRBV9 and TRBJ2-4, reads DSGVTQTPKHLITATGQRVTLRCSPRSGDLSVYWYQQSLDQGLQFLIQYYNGEERAKGNILERFSAQQFPDLHSELNLSSLELGDSALYFCASSPNPGTKGGDIQYFGAGTRLSVL.

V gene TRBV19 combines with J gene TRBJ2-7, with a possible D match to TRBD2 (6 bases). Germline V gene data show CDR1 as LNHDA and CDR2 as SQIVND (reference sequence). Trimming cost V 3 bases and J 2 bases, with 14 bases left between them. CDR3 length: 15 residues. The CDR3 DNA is TGTGCCAGTAGTATGCGGGGAGGCCCGACCTACGAGCAGTACTTC. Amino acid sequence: CASSMRGGPTYEQYF.